Each of the 18 T cell receptor beta chains below was sequenced from the same sample in a study of cytomegalovirus exposure and HLA in healthy donors. 13 Jbeta primers and 60 Vbeta primers were used for the PCR. Measured with immunoSEQ multiplex PCR; TCRdb has only the in-frame clones, and not every one. In the table there are 150,000 to 200,000 clones, around 81% of which are singletons. The sequenced sample consisted of PBMCs. The receptor set was obtained from a woman aged 30 to 39 in good health and CMV-seropositive.

V gene TRBV30 combines with J gene TRBJ1-5; tentatively, D is TRBD1 (5 bases). V lost 0 bases, J lost 4 bases, and 13 bases lay in between. The CDR3 totals 15 residues. The V gene's germline CDR1 is GTSNPN and CDR2 SVGIG (reference sequence). The CDR3 nucleotides are TGTGCCTGGAGTGTCGGGTTGACAGTTAATCAGCCCCAGCATTTT. Protein sequence: CAWSVGLTVNQPQHF.

The chain is built from TRBV2 and TRBJ1-2; 7 bases agree with TRBD1. V shed 7 bases and J 4 bases; nucleotides not matched to a gene: 9. The length of the CDR3 is 14 residues. Germline V gene lookup returns CDR1 SNHLY and CDR2 FYNNEI. CDR3 sequence reads: CASNIPGTVYGYTF. For the CDR3, the DNA is TGTGCCAGCAATATTCCCGGGACAGTCTATGGCTACACCTTC.

The chain employs TRBV6-1 and TRBJ1-3; D may be TRBD1 (6 bases). This CDR3 region has 15 residues. Trimming pared 6 bases from V and 1 base from J, leaving 13 bases between. Germline V CDR1 and CDR2: MNHNS, SASEGT. CDR3 amino acids: CASRPQGQSGNTIYF. The CDR3, as DNA: TGTGCCAGCAGGCCTCAGGGGCAATCTGGAAACACCATATATTTT.

Remarks on this clone: Other DNA sequences of this sample code for an identical CDR3. The V and J genes are TRBV7-6 and TRBJ2-5; 9 nucleotides align to TRBD1. The V segment lost 5 bases and the J segment 2 bases; nucleotides outside the gene matches: 3. Germline CDR1 is SGHVS and CDR2 is FNYEAQ. This CDR3 has 14 amino acids. The DNA for the CDR3 is TGTGCCAGCAGCCTCGGGACAGGGCAAGAGACCCAGTACTTC. It yields the protein CASSLGTGQETQYF.

This clone was seen just once. The chain recombines TRBV6-5 with TRBJ1-2, with a tentative D call TRBD1 (6 bases). Germline V gives CDR1 MNHEY, CDR2 SVGAGI. The CDR3 is 14 residues long. V was shortened by 6 bases and J by 3 bases, with 14 bases between the two germline ends. The CDR3 reads CASSSLGADYGYTF. In nucleotides, the CDR3 is TGTGCCAGCAGCAGCCTGGGGGCGGACTATGGCTACACCTTC.

The rearrangement uses TRBV6-5 and TRBJ2-5; 8 nucleotides match TRBD1. Trimming removed 1 base from V and 5 bases from J; junction bases left unmatched: 3. Germline CDR1 MNHEY, CDR2 SVGAGI. This CDR3 is built from 14 residues. CDR3 loop: CASSYLSGGETQYF. The CDR3 DNA is TGTGCCAGCAGTTACTTGTCAGGGGGCGAGACCCAGTACTTC.

CDR3 sequence (DNA): TGTGCCAGCAGCTCGGACTTCAGCGAAAACATTCAGTACTTC. As protein: CASSSDFSENIQYF. The rearrangement joins TRBV5-4 to TRBJ2-4; D may be TRBD2 (5 bases). Trimming took 3 bases from V and 5 from J, leaving 12 bases between them. This CDR3 comprises 14 residues. Germline values: CDR1 SGHNT, CDR2 YYREEE (reference sequence).

The chain joins TRBV5-1 to TRBJ2-5, with TRBD2 matching 9 bases. Germline V gene lookup returns CDR1 SGHRS and CDR2 YFSETQ. The V and J ends lost 0 bases and 4 bases, in that order; junction bases with no gene match: 4. The CDR3 has 15 amino acids. DNA of the CDR3: TGCGCCAGCAGCTTGGCCAGGACTAGCGCAGAGACCCAGTACTTC. Translated, it gives CASSLARTSAETQYF.

This clone was recorded once. The chain recombines TRBV7-7 with TRBJ2-5; TRBD1 might be the D (5 bases). The CDR3 consists of 16 residues. Germline V CDR1 and CDR2: SSHAT, FNYEAQ (reference sequence). Trimming cost V 5 bases and J 2 bases, with 18 bases left between them. The CDR3 region is CASSPSWGLPQETQYF. The DNA for the CDR3 is TGTGCCAGCAGCCCAAGCTGGGGCCTACCTCAAGAGACCCAGTACTTC. Full variable domain (missing parts from reference TRBV7-7 and TRBJ2-5): GAGVSQSPRYKVTKRGQDVTLRCDPISSHATLYWYQQALGQGPEFLTYFNYEAQPDKSGLPSDRFSAERPEGSISTLTIQRTEQRDSAMYRCASSPSWGLPQETQYFGPGTRLLVL.

The rearrangement links TRBV28 to TRBJ2-6, with D uncertain. The CDR3 has 15 residues. The ends were cut back, 5 bases at V and 4 bases at J, with 12 bases in the middle. Germline V gene data show CDR1 as MDHEN and CDR2 as SYDVKM. In nucleotides, the CDR3 is TGTGCCAGCAGTGGCGGTTCGCTCGGGGCCAACGTCCTGACTTTC. It yields the protein CASSGGSLGANVLTF.

J is TRBJ2-1 and V is TRBV19; TRBD2 matches 13 bases. Trimming took 5 bases from V and 7 from J; bases not matched to a gene: 14. The CDR3 runs 18 residues. Germline loops: CDR1 LNHDA, CDR2 SQIVND (reference sequence). Here the CDR3 reads CASSLQTQGLAGWNEQFF. The DNA for the CDR3 is TGTGCCAGTAGTCTCCAAACCCAGGGACTAGCGGGGTGGAATGAGCAGTTCTTC.

This chain joins TRBV5-4 and TRBJ2-2; 7 nucleotides align to TRBD1. J lost 2 bases, V lost 0 bases, and 4 bases had no gene match. Germline lookup yields CDR1 SGHNT and CDR2 YYREEE (reference sequence). This CDR3 region has 16 residues. The CDR3 here is CASSLGGQANTGELFF. In DNA, the CDR3 is TGTGCCAGCAGCTTGGGAGGACAGGCTAACACCGGGGAGCTGTTTTTT.

The CDR3 DNA reads as TGTGCCAGCAGTTATCGGTATACGCAGTATTTT. It yields the protein CASSYRYTQYF. This chain connects TRBV6-5 to TRBJ2-3, with D uncertain. Germline-derived CDR1 and CDR2 are MNHEY and SVGAGI. The CDR3 consists of 11 residues. The V and J ends lost 3 bases and 7 bases respectively, with 5 bases between them.

The genes are TRBV19 and TRBJ1-2; 8 bases agree with TRBD1. The CDR3 contains 14 residues. V shed 6 bases, J shed 7 bases, and the junction held 10 bases outside the gene matches. Per the germline V gene, CDR1 is LNHDA and CDR2 is SQIVND (reference sequence). CDR3: CASSPQGASSGYTF. DNA for the CDR3: TGTGCCAGTAGCCCGCAGGGGGCGTCAAGTGGCTACACCTTC.

The chain couples TRBV19 to TRBJ2-1; 9 bases are a match to TRBD2. J was trimmed by 8 bases and V by 7 bases; bases with no gene match: 3. The length of the CDR3 is 12 residues. CDR1 and CDR2 from the germline V gene are LNHDA and SQIVND (reference sequence). CDR3 in DNA: TGTGCCAGTACTAGCGGGATCTATGAGCAGTTCTTC. This sequence encodes CASTSGIYEQFF.

The chain is built from TRBV19 and TRBJ1-5; D is uncertain. The CDR3 length is 15 residues. Trimming shortened V by 3 bases and J by 0 bases, and 9 bases separated the two germline ends. CDR1 and CDR2 (germline): LNHDA, SQIVND (reference sequence). The CDR3 is CASSMSGNSNQPQHF. As DNA, the CDR3 is TGTGCCAGTAGTATGTCGGGGAATAGCAATCAGCCCCAGCATTTT.

This chain connects TRBV28 to TRBJ1-2; D unclear. Between the trimmed V and J ends, which lost 5 bases and 1 base, there was a span of 8 bases. Germline V gene data show CDR1 as MDHEN and CDR2 as SYDVKM. The CDR3 is 13 residues long. CDR3 amino acids: CASSLGSNYGYTF. The CDR3 nucleotides read TGTGCCAGCAGTCTGGGGAGTAACTATGGCTACACCTTC.

This sequence joins TRBV30 and TRBJ2-7; TRBD1 aligns across 7 bases. This CDR3 is 15 amino acids long. Germline loops: CDR1 GTSNPN, CDR2 SVGIG (reference sequence). With V trimmed by 0 bases and J by 1 base, 6 bases remained unmatched. CDR3 nucleotides: TGTGCCTGGAGTGTACTCCGGACAGGTTCCTACGAGCAGTACTTC. Encoded protein: CAWSVLRTGSYEQYF.